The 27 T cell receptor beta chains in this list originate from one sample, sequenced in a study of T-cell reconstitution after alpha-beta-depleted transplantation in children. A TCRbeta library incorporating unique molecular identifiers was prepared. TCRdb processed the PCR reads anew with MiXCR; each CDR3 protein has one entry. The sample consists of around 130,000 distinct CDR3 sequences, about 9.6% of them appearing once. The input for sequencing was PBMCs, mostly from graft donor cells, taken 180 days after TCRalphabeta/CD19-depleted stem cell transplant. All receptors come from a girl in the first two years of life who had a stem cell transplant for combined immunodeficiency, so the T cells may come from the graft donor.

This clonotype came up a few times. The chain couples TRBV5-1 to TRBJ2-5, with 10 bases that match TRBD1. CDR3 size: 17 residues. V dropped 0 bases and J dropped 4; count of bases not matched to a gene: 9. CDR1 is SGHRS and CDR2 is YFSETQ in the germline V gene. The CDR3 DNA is TGCGCCAGCAGCTTGGTTGGCCTTCGGACAGGGGGAGAGACCCAGTACTTC. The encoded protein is CASSLVGLRTGGETQYF.

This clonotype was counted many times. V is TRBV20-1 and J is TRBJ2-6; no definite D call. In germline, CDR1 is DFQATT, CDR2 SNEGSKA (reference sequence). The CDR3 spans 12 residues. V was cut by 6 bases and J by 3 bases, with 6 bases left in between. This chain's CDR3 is CSAQLGANVLTF. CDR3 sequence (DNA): TGCAGTGCGCAACTTGGGGCCAACGTCCTGACTTTC.

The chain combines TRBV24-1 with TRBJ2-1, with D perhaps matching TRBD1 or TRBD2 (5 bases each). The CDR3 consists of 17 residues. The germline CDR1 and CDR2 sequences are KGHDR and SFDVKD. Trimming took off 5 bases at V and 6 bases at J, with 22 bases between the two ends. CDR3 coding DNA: TGTGCCACCAGTGCCCCTCCGAGGGGAGACAACTTCAATGAGCAGTTCTTC. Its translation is CATSAPPRGDNFNEQFF.

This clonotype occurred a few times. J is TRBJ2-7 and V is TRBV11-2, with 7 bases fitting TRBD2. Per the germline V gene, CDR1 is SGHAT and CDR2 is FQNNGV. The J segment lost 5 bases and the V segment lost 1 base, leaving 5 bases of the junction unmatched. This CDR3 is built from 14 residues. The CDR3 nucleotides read TGTGCCAGCAGCTTAGCTAGCGGACTTAACGAGCAGTACTTC. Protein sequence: CASSLASGLNEQYF.

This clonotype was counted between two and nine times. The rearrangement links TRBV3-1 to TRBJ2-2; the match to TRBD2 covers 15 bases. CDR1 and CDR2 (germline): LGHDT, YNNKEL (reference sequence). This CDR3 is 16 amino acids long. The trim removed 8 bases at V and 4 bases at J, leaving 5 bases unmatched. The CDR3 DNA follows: TGTGCCAGCTCTCGGGGACTAGCGGGGGGCACCGGGGAGCTGTTTTTT. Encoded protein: CASSRGLAGGTGELFF.

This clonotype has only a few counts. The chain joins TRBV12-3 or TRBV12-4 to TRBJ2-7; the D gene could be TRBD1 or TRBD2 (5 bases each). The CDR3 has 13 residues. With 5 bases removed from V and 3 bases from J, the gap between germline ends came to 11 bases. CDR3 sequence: CASSRDGDYEQYF. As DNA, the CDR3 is TGTGCCAGCAGTCGGGACGGAGACTACGAGCAGTACTTC.

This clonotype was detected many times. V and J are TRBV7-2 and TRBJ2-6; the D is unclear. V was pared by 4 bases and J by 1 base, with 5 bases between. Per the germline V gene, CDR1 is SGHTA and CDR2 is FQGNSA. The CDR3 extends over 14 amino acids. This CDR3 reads CASSSRSGANVLTF. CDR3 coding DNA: TGTGCCAGCAGCTCCCGTTCTGGGGCCAACGTCCTGACTTTC.

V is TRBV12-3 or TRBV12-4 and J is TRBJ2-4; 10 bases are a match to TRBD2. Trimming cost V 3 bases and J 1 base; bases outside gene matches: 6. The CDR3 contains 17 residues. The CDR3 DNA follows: TGTGCCAGCAGTTTCCAGCGGGAGGGTTTGGCCAAAAACATTCAGTACTTC. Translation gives CASSFQREGLAKNIQYF.

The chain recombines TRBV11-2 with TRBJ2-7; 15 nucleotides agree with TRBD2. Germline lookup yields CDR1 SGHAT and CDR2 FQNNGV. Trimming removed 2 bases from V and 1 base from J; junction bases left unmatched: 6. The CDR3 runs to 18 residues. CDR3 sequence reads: CASSLFGLAGGKSYEQYF. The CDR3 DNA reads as TGTGCCAGCAGCTTATTTGGACTAGCGGGGGGGAAATCCTACGAGCAGTACTTC.

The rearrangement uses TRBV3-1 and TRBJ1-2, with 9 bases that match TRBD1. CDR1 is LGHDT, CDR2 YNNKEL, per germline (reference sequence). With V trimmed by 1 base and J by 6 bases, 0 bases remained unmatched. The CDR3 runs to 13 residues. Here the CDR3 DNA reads TGTGCCAGCAGCCAAGGGACAGGGGATGGCTACACCTTC. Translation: CASSQGTGDGYTF.

CDR3 nucleotides: TGCAGCGTTGGCCGGGGCTCCTACGAGCAGTACTTC. It is translated as CSVGRGSYEQYF. This sequence joins TRBV29-1 and TRBJ2-7, with TRBD2 as a possible D gene (5 bases). CDR1 SQVTM and CDR2 ANQGSEA come from the germline V gene. The CDR3 has 12 residues. V was pared by 4 bases and J by 0 bases, with 7 bases between.

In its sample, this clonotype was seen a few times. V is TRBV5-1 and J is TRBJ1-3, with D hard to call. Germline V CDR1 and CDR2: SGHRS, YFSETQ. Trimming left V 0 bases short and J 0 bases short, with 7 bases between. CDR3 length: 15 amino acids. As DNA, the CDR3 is TGCGCCAGCAGCTTGGAGGCATTCTCTGGAAACACCATATATTTT. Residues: CASSLEAFSGNTIYF. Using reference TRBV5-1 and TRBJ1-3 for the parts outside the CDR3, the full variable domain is KAGVTQTPRYLIKTRGQQVTLSCSPISGHRSVSWYQQTPGQGLQFLFEYFSETQRNKGNFPGRFSGRQFSNSRSEMNVSTLELGDSALYLCASSLEAFSGNTIYFGEGSWLTVV.

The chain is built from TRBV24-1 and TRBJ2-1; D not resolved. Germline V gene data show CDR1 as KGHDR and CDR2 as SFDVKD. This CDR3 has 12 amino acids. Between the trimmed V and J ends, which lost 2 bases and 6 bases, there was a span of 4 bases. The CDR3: CATSDSLNEQFF. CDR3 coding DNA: TGTGCCACCAGTGATTCGCTCAATGAGCAGTTCTTC.

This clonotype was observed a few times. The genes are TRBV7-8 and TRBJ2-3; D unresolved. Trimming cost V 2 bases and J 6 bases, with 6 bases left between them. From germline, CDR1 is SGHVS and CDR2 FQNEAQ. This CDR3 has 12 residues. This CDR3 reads CASSLLVDTQYF. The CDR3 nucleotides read TGTGCCAGCAGCTTATTGGTGGATACGCAGTATTTT.

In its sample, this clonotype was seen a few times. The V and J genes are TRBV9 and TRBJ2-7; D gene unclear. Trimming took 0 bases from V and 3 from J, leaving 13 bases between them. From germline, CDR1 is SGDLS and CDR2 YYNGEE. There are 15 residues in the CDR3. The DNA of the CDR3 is TGTGCCAGCAGCGTAGGGGGTCCTCCGGTCTACGAGCAGTACTTC. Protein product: CASSVGGPPVYEQYF.

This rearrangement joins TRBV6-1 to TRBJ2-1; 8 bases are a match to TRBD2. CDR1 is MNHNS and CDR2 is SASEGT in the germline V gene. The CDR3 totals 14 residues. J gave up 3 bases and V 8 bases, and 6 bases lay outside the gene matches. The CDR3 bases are TGTGCCAGCGGGAGGCTAGCGGGCTACAATGAGCAGTTCTTC. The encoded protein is CASGRLAGYNEQFF.

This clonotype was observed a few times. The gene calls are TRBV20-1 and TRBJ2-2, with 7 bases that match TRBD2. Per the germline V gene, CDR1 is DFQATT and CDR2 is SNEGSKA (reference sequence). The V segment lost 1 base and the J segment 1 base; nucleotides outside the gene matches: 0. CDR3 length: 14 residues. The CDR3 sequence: CSARGGGNTGELFF. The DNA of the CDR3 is TGCAGTGCTAGAGGGGGGGGGAACACCGGGGAGCTGTTTTTT.

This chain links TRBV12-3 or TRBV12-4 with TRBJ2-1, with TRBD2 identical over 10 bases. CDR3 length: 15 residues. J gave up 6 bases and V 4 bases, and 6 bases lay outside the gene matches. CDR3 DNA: TGTGCCAGCAGTTCGGCTAGCGGGAGTAGCAATGAGCAGTTCTTC. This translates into CASSSASGSSNEQFF.

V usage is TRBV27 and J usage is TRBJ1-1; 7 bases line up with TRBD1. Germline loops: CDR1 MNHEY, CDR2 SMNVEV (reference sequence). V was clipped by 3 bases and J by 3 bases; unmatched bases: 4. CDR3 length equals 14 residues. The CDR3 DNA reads TGTGCCAGCAGTTTGACAGGGCGGCACACTGAAGCTTTCTTT. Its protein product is CASSLTGRHTEAFF.

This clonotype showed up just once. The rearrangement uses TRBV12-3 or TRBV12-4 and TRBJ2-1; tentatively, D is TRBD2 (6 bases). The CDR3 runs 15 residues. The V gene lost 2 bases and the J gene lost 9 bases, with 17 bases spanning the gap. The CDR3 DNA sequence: TGTGCCAGCAGTTTATGGCCGGGGGAGGAGGGTGAGCAGTTCTTC. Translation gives CASSLWPGEEGEQFF.

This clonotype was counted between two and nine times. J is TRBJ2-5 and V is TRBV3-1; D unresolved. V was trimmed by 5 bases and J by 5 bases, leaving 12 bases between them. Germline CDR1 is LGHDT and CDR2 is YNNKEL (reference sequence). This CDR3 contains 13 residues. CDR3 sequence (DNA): TGTGCCAGCAGCATAGGAGAGCAGGAGACCCAGTACTTC. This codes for CASSIGEQETQYF.

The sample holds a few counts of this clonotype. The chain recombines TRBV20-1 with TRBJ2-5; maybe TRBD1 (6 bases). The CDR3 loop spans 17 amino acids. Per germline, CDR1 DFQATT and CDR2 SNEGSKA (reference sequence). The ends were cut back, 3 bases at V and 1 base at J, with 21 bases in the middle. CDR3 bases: TGCAGTGCTAGGAGTGAACTGCCAGGGGTGCCCCAAGAGACCCAGTACTTC. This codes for CSARSELPGVPQETQYF.

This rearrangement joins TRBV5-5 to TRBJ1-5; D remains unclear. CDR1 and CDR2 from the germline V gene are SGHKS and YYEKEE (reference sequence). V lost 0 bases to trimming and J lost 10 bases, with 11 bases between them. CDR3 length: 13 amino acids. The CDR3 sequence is CASSLASEAPQHF. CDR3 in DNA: TGTGCCAGCAGCTTGGCCTCTGAGGCCCCCCAGCATTTT. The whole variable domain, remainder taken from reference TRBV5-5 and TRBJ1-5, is DAGVTQSPTHLIKTRGQQVTLRCSPISGHKSVSWYQQVLGQGPQFIFQYYEKEERGRGNFPDRFSARQFPNYSSELNVNALLLGDSALYLCASSLASEAPQHFGDGTRLSIL.

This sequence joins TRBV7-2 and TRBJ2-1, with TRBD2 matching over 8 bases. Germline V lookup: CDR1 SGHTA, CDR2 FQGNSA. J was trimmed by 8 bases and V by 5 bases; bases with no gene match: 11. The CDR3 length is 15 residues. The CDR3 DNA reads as TGTGCCAGCAGCCCGGTAGCGGGGAGAGGCGATGAGCAGTTCTTC. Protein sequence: CASSPVAGRGDEQFF.

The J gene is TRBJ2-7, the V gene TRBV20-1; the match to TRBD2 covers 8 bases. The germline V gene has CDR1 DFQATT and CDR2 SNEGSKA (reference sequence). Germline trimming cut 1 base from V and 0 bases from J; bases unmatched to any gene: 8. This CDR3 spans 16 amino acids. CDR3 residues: CSARASRLANSYEQYF. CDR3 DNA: TGCAGTGCTAGAGCTTCCAGACTAGCGAACTCCTACGAGCAGTACTTC.

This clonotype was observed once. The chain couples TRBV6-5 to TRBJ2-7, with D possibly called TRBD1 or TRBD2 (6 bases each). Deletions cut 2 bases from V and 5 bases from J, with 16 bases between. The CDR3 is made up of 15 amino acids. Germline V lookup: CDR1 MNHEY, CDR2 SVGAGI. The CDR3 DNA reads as TGTGCCAGCAGTTACGGAGGGGACACGATGGACGAGCAGTACTTC. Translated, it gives CASSYGGDTMDEQYF.

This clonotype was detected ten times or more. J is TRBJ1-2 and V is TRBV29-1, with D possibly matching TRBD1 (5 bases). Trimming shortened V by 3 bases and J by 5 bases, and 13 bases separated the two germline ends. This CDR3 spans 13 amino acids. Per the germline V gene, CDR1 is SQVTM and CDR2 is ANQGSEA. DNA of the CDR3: TGCAGCGTTGAGGCGGCAGGGATGTATGGCTACACCTTC. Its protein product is CSVEAAGMYGYTF. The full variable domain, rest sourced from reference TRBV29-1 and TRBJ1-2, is SAVISQKPSRDICQRGTSLTIQCQVDSQVTMMFWYRQQPGQSLTLIATANQGSEATYESGFVIDKFPISRPNLTFSTLTVSNMSPEDSSIYLCSVEAAGMYGYTFGSGTRLTVV.